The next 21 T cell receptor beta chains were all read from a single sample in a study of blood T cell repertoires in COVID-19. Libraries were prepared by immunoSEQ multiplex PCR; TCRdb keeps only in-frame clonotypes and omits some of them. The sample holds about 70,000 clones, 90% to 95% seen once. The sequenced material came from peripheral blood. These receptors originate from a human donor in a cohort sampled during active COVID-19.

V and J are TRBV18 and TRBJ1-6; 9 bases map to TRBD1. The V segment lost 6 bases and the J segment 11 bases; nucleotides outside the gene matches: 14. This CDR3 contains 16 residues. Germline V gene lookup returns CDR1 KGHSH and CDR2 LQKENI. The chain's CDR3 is CASSPSPGQGMTPLHF. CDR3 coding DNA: TGTGCCAGCTCCCCGAGCCCGGGACAGGGTATGACACCCCTCCACTTT.

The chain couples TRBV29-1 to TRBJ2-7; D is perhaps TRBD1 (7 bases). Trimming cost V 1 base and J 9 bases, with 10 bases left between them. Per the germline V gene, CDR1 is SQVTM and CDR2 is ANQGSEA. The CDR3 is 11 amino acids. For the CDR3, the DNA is TGCAGCGTTGAAGGCCAGGGGGGGCAGTACTTC. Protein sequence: CSVEGQGGQYF.

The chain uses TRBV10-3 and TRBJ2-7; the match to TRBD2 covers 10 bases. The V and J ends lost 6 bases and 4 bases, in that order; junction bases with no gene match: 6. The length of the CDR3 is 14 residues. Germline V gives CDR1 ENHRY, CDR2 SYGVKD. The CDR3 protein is CAISSLAGEYEQYF. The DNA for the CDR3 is TGTGCCATCAGCTCCCTAGCGGGGGAATACGAGCAGTACTTC.

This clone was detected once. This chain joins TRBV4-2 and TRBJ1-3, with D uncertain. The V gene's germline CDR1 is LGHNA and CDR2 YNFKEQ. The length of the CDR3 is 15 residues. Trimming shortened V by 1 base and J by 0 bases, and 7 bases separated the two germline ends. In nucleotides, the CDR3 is TGTGCCAGCAGCCAAGTTACGGGCTCTGGAAACACCATATATTTT. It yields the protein CASSQVTGSGNTIYF.

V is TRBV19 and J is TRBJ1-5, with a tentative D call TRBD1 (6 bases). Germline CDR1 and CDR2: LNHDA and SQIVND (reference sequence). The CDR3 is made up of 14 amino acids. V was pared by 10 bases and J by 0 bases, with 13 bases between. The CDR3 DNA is TGTGCCACGAGGGGGGGTTATAGCAATCAGCCCCAGCATTTT. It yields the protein CATRGGYSNQPQHF.

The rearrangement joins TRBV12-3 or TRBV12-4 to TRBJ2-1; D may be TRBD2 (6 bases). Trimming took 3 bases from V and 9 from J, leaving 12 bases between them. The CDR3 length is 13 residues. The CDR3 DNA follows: TGTGCCAGCAGTTTGCCCGGGAGCGGTGAGCAGTTCTTC. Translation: CASSLPGSGEQFF.

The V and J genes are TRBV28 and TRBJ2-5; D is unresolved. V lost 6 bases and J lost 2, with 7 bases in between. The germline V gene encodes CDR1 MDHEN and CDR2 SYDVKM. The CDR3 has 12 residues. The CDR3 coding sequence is TGTGCCAGCAGCCGGAGTCAAGAGACCCAGTACTTC. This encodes CASSRSQETQYF.

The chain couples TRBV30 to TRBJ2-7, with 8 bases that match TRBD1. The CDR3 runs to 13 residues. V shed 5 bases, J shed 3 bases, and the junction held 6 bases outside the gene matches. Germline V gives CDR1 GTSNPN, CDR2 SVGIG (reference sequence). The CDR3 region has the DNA TGTGCCTGGGGGACAGGCCGTGGCTACGAGCAGTACTTC. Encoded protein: CAWGTGRGYEQYF.

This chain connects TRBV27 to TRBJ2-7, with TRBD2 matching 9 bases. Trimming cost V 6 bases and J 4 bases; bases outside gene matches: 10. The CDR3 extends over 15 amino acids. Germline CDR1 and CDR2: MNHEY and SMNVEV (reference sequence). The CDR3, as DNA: TGTGCCAGCAGCCTGGGGGCGGGGGGGCGGTACGAGCAGTACTTC. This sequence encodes CASSLGAGGRYEQYF.

The CDR3 sequence is CASSPPMGQGYGYTF. CDR3 DNA sequence: TGTGCCAGCAGTCCTCCGATGGGACAGGGCTATGGCTACACCTTC. The chain employs TRBV6-5 and TRBJ1-2; 9 nucleotides match TRBD1. Germline V gene sequence: CDR1 MNHEY, CDR2 SVGAGI. There are 15 residues in the CDR3. J gave up 4 bases and V 5 bases, and 8 bases lay outside the gene matches.

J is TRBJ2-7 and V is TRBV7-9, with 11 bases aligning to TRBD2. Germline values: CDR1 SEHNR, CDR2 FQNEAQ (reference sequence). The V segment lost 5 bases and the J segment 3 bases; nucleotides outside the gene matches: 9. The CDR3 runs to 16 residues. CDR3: CASSPVVTSGDYEQYF. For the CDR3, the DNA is TGTGCCAGCAGCCCAGTTGTGACTAGCGGGGACTACGAGCAGTACTTC.

The chain's CDR3 is CSVKVDREGYGYTF. CDR3 DNA sequence: TGCAGCGTAAAAGTCGACAGGGAAGGGTATGGCTACACCTTC. This rearrangement joins TRBV29-1 to TRBJ1-2; 7 bases line up with TRBD1. J was trimmed by 5 bases and V by 6 bases; bases with no gene match: 12. Germline V gives CDR1 SQVTM, CDR2 ANQGSEA. This CDR3 is 14 amino acids long.

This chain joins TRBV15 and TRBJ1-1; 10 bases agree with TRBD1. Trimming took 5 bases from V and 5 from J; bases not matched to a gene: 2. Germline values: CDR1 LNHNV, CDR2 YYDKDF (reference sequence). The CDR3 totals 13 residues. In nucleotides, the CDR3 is TGTGCCACCAGCGGGGACAGGGGTACTGAAGCTTTCTTT. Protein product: CATSGDRGTEAFF. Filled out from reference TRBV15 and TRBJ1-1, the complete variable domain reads DAMVIQNPRYQVTQFGKPVTLSCSQTLNHNVMYWYQQKSSQAPKLLFHYYDKDFNNEADTPDNFQSRRPNTSFCFLDIRSPGLGDTAMYLCATSGDRGTEAFFGQGTRLTVV.

The CDR3 DNA is TGTGCCAGCAGCCAAGTGGAGGACAGGGTCGGCTATGGCTACACCTTC. Its translation is CASSQVEDRVGYGYTF. The rearrangement joins TRBV3-1 (or the pseudogene TRBV3-2) to TRBJ1-2, with 8 bases lining up with TRBD1. J was trimmed by 4 bases and V by 1 base; bases with no gene match: 8. From germline, CDR1 is LGHDT and CDR2 YNNKEL (reference sequence). The CDR3 length is 16 residues.

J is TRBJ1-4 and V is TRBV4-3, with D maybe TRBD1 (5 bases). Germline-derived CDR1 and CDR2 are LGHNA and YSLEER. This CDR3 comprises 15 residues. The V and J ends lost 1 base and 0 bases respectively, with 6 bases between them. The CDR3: CASSQGQSTNEKLFF. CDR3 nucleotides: TGCGCCAGCAGCCAAGGACAGTCAACTAATGAAAAACTGTTTTTT.

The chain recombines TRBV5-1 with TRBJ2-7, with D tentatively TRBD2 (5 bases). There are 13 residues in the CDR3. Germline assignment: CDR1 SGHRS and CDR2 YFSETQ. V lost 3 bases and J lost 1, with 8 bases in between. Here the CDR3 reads CASSSRGSYEQYF. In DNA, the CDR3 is TGCGCCAGCAGCTCACGGGGTTCCTACGAGCAGTACTTC.

CDR3 nucleotide sequence: TGTGCCAGCGGCGGCTCCTATAATTCACCCCTCCACTTT. It yields the protein CASGGSYNSPLHF. The chain employs TRBV6-6 and TRBJ1-6; D is undetermined. CDR1 MNHNY and CDR2 SVGAGI come from the germline V gene (reference sequence). This CDR3 is built from 13 residues. The V end lost 8 bases, the J end lost 0 bases, and 5 bases lay between the germline ends.

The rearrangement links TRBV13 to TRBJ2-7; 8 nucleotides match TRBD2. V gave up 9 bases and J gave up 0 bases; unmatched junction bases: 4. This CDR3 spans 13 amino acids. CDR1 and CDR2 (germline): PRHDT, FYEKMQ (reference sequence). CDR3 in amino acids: CASGSGVSYEQYF. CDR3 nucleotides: TGTGCCAGTGGTAGCGGGGTCTCCTACGAGCAGTACTTC.

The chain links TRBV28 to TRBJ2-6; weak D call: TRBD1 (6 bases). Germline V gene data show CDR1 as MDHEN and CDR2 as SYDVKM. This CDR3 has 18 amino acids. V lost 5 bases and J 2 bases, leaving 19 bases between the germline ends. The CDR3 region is CASSARAGEFAGANVLTF. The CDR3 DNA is TGTGCCAGCAGTGCCCGGGCAGGGGAGTTCGCTGGGGCCAACGTCCTGACTTTC.

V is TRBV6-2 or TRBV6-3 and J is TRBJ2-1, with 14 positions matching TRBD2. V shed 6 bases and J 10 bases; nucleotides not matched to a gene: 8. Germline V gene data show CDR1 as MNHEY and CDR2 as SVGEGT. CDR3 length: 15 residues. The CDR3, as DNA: TGTGCCAGCAGCCCGACTAGCGGGGGGGCCCAAGAGCAGTTCTTC. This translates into CASSPTSGGAQEQFF.

The CDR3 sequence is CASSLGDSLYEQYF. The CDR3 DNA is TGTGCCAGCAGCTTGGGGGACAGTTTATACGAGCAGTACTTC. The V call is TRBV5-6, the J call TRBJ2-7, with 7 bases that match TRBD1. Germline V gene sequence: CDR1 SGHDT, CDR2 YYEEEE. J was trimmed by 4 bases and V by 0 bases; bases with no gene match: 4. The CDR3 is 14 residues long.